Here is one TCR beta chain with its context. Its antigen is undetermined. One entry per CDR3 protein results from TCRdb running MiXCR on the reads. The sample shows about a million distinct CDR3 sequences, about a third of them seen only once. From germline, CDR1 is SGHKS and CDR2 YYEKEE (reference sequence). Trimming took 2 bases from V and 0 from J, leaving 12 bases between them. The CDR3 sequence is 16 residues long. These data originate in a study of T cell repertoires in cytomegalovirus infection. Overall study: Through public TCR beta signatures, both CMV infection and matching HLA type were indicated.

Broader study findings: Ex vivo responses were dominated by HLA-C-restricted CMV-specific TCR beta clonotypes. People with CMV and the relevant HLA were identified by cumulative public TCR beta family frequency.

The source was cultured CD8+ T cells from PBMCs, collected from culture after CMV antigen stimulation. V and J are TRBV5-5 and TRBJ1-5; weak D call: TRBD1 (5 bases). The clonotype was recovered from a human donor in good health (CMV status not recorded). Some clones in this sample may be carry-over from other donors' samples. CDR3 nucleotides: TGTGCCAGCAGCTTTGTGGGGGACTTTAGCAATCAGCCCCAGCATTTT. Its protein product is CASSFVGDFSNQPQHF.